This is a list of T cell receptor beta chains from one sample in a study of blood T cell repertoires in COVID-19. Generated by immunoSEQ multiplex PCR, the TCRdb table keeps only in-frame clones and is missing some. This sample has roughly 160,000 clones, with roughly 87% found just once. The sequenced sample consisted of peripheral blood. All receptors come from a woman aged 55-70 years who had recovered from COVID-19. Each CDR3 is given with its conserved first and last residue. The D gene is left open where the match is weak. Only some rows state a clone size, as once, few, many or a class for expanded clones.

j_call | v_call | d_call | clone_size | cdr3_aa | cdr3_nt
TRBJ2-7 | TRBV15 | TRBD1 | NA | CATSGNLGTGKEYEQYF | TGTGCCACCAGCGGCAACTTGGGGACAGGGAAGGAGTACGAGCAGTACTTC
TRBJ2-7 | TRBV28 | TRBD1 | NA | CASSSTGSEYF | TGTGCCAGCAGTTCGACAGGGTCGGAGTACTTC
TRBJ1-2 | TRBV18 | TRBD1 | once | CASSPLGTADGYTF | TGTGCCAGCTCACCTTTGGGGACAGCAGATGGCTACACCTTC
TRBJ1-2 | TRBV28 | NA | NA | CASRPGMGYGYTF | TGTGCCAGCAGGCCAGGGATGGGGTATGGCTACACCTTC
TRBJ1-3 | TRBV7-9 | TRBD1 | few | CAGQGASGNTIYF | TGTGCCGGACAGGGGGCATCTGGAAACACCATATATTTT
TRBJ1-3 | TRBV28 | NA | NA | CASSRVVSGNTIYF | TGTGCCAGCAGCAGGGTAGTGTCGGGAAACACCATATATTTT
TRBJ1-1 | TRBV28 | NA | NA | CASRRGGNTEAFF | TGTGCCAGCCGTCGAGGGGGGAACACTGAAGCTTTCTTT
TRBJ2-2 | TRBV9 | NA | NA | CASSIGGSGELFF | TGTGCCAGCAGCATCGGGGGTTCTGGGGAGCTGTTTTTT
TRBJ2-3 | TRBV7-9 | NA | NA | CASSPPADTQYF | TGTGCCAGCAGCCCCCCTGCAGATACGCAGTATTTT
TRBJ2-3 | TRBV2 | TRBD2 | NA | CASSRTGGSTDTQYF | TGTGCCAGCAGCCGAACGGGGGGGAGCACAGATACGCAGTATTTT
TRBJ1-2 | TRBV28 | TRBD1 | NA | CASQTQQGNGYTF | TGTGCCAGCCAAACCCAACAGGGGAATGGCTACACCTTC
TRBJ2-3 | TRBV2 | TRBD2 | NA | CASTISGGLGDTQYF | TGTGCCAGCACGATTAGCGGGGGGTTGGGAGATACGCAGTATTTT
TRBJ1-2 | TRBV4-3 | NA | NA | CASSQGEVNYGYTF | TGCGCCAGCAGCCAAGGGGAGGTTAACTATGGCTACACCTTC
TRBJ2-3 | TRBV7-2 | NA | NA | CASSLAAGAGQDTQYF | TGTGCCAGCAGCTTAGCGGCTGGGGCGGGGCAAGATACGCAGTATTTT
TRBJ1-2 | TRBV6-5 | NA | NA | CASRGGANYGYTF | TGTGCCAGCCGCGGGGGAGCTAACTATGGCTACACCTTC
TRBJ2-7 | TRBV7-9 | NA | NA | CASSLAGTNYEQYF | TGTGCCAGCAGCTTGGCCGGGACAAACTACGAGCAGTACTTC
TRBJ2-7 | TRBV5-1 | TRBD2 | NA | CASSFFPRGGVYEQYF | TGCGCCAGCAGCTTCTTCCCGCGCGGGGGAGTATACGAGCAGTACTTC
TRBJ1-2 | TRBV5-1 | NA | NA | CASSLGAELTYGYTF | TGCGCCAGCAGCTTGGGGGCAGAGCTTACCTATGGCTACACCTTC